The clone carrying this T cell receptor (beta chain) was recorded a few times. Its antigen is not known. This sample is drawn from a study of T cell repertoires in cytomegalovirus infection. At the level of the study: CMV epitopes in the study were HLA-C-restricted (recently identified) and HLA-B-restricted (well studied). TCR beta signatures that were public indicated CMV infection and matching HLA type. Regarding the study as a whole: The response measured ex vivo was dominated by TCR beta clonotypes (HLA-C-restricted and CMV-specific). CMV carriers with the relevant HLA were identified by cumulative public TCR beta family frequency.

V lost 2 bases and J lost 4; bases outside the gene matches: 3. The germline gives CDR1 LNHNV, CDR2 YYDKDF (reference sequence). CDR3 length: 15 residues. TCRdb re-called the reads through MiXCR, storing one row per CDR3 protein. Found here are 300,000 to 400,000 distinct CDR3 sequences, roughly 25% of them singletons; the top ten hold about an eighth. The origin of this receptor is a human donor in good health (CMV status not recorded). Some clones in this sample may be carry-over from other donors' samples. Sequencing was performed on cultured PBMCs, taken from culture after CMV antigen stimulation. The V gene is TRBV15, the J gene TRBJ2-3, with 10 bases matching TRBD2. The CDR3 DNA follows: TGTGCCACCAGCAGATCTAGCGGGGGCGCAGATACGCAGTATTTT. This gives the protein CATSRSSGGADTQYF.